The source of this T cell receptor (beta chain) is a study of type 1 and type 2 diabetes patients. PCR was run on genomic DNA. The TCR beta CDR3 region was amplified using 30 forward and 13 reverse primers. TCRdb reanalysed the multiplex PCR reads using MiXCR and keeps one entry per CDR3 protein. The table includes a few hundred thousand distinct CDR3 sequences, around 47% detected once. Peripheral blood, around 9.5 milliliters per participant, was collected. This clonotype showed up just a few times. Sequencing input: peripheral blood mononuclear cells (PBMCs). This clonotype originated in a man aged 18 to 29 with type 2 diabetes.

The CDR3 loop reads CASSFRLAETYEQYF. In nucleotides, the CDR3 is TGTGCCAGCAGTTTCCGACTAGCGGAGACCTACGAGCAGTACTTC. The chain recombines TRBV28 with TRBJ2-7; 9 bases match TRBD2. CDR1 is MDHEN and CDR2 is SYDVKM in the germline V gene. This CDR3 comprises 15 residues. The trim removed 3 bases at V and 2 bases at J, leaving 5 bases unmatched.